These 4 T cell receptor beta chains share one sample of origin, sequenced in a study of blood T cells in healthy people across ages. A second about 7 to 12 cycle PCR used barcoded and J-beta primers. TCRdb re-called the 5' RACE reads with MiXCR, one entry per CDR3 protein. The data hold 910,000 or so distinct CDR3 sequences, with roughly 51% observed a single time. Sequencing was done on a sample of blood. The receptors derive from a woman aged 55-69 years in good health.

The CDR3 region has the DNA TGTGCCAGCAGTTTGGGCCACGATGGCTACACCTTC. Its translation: CASSLGHDGYTF. The gene calls are TRBV12-3 or TRBV12-4 and TRBJ1-2; the D is unclear. There are 12 residues in the CDR3. With 3 bases removed from V and 6 bases from J, the gap between germline ends came to 8 bases.

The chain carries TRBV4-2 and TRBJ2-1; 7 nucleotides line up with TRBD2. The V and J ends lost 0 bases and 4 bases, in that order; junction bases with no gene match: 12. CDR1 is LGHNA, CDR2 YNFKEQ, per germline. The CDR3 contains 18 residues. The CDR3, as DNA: TGTGCCAGCAGCCAAGAGCCGGGGGTTCGGACTAGTTACAATGAGCAGTTCTTC. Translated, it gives CASSQEPGVRTSYNEQFF.

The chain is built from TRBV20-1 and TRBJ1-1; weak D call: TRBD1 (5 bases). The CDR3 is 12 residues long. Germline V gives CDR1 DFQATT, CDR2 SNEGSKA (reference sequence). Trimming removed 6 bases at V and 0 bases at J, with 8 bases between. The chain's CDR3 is CSAGHLNTEAFF. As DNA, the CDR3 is TGCAGTGCCGGACATTTGAACACTGAAGCTTTCTTT.

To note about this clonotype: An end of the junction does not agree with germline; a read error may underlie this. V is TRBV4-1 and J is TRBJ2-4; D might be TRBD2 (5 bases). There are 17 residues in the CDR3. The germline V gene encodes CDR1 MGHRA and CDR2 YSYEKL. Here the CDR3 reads CAGSQAPILVQGNIQYF. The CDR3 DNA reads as TGCGCCGGCAGCCAAGCCCCTATACTAGTCCAAGGGAACATTCAGTACTTC.